The clone carrying this T cell receptor beta chain was recorded once. TCRdb's copy holds only in-frame clones and misses some; the assay was immunoSEQ multiplex PCR. The repertoire has tens of thousands of clones, more than 70% of them found once; the top ten carry 7% to 8.5%. Busulfan-fludarabine conditioning, marrow transplant, and cyclophosphamide on days +3 and +4 were administered. CDR3 size: 13 residues. V lost 9 bases and J lost 4; bases outside the gene matches: 5. Germline V lookup: CDR1 SGHNT, CDR2 YYREEE (reference sequence). The sample comes from a study of T cells after posttransplantation cyclophosphamide.

The origin of this receptor is a female patient between 40 and 50 years old who received an allogeneic stem cell transplant from a related donor, was CMV-positive, and had no GVHD. Some T cells may possibly be graft donor cells. This sample comprised CD4+ T cells sorted from blood, obtained roughly 1,900 days after a stem cell transplant with posttransplant cyclophosphamide. The rearrangement uses TRBV5-4 and TRBJ1-2, with 11 nucleotides matching TRBD1. In DNA form, the CDR3 reads TGTGCCATCAGGACAGGGGGCGGCTATGGCTACACCTTC. It encodes CAIRTGGGYGYTF.